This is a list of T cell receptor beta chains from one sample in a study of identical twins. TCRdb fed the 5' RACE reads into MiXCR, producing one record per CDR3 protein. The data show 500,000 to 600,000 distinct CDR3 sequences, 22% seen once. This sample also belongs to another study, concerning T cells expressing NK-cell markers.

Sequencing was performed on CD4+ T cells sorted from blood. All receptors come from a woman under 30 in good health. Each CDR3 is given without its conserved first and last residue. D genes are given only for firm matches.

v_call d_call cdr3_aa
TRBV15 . ATSVSERGHNANTGELI
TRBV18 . ASSPPAQWTDTQY
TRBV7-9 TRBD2 ASSLGLSGAPQY
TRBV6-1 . ASMRYTEAF
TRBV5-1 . ASDPGDRDDTEAF
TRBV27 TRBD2 ASSLREGLGIQY
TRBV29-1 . SVGVDTQY
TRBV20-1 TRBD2 SARDRVLAGGRVFWEQF
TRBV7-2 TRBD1 ASSHGQGGQPQH
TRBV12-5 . ASGPGPKQETQY
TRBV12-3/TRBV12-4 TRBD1 ASSSGQGDTEAF
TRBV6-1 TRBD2 ASSVAGGTGELF
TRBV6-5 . ASSYSRDTRFNEQF
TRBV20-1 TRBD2 STNLASGGYEQY
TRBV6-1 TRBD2 ASRGGLADTGELF
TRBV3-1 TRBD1 ASSETGVALTEAF
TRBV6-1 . ASSRGHQETQY
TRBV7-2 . ASSLDVSLNEQF
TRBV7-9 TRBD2 ASSLEGLAVTQY
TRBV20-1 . SASLGSGINSPLH
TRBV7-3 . ASSLTSRDTGELF
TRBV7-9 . ASSSLITGYRVNEQY
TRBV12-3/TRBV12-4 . ASHGTYGYGYT
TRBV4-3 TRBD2 ASSHRLAGDYEQY
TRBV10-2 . ASSEEHLDGYT
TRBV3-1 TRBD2 ASSQELAGGNEQF
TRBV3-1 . ASSQSLMERIHT
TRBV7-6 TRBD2 ASSHGGDGYEQY
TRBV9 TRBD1 ASSQGTGGEEKLF
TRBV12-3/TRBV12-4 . ASRPTKREAKNIQY
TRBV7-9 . ASSTTASEAF
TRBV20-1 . SARNPPYEQY
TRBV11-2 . ASSLGTVISGANVLT